The next 8 T cell receptor beta chains were all read from a single sample in a study of CXCR3-negative and CXCR3-positive naive CD8 T cells. General observations from the study: Naive cells that were CXCR3-positive had more hydrophobic TRB CDR3s (compared with CXCR3-negative naive cells).

No antigen is known for these receptors. It was by 5' RACE with UMI labels that the TRB cDNA libraries were prepared. TCRdb re-called the 5' RACE reads and shows each CDR3 protein once, DNA omitted. The sample is made up of 95,000 to 100,000 distinct CDR3 sequences, and the top ten hold about 1% of it. Sequencing input: naive CXCR3+ CD8+ T cells from blood. As for subset: CD45RO-CCR7+CD27+CD95- naive CD8+ T cells expressing CXCR3 (TNR3+). The receptors here all came from a human donor in good health. Some clones in this sample may be carry-over from other donors' samples.

The J gene is TRBJ2-7, the V gene TRBV7-9; TCRdb names TRBD2, which stays unverified in the absence of DNA. CDR1 and CDR2 from the germline V gene are SEHNR and FQNEAQ (reference sequence). The CDR3 has 14 residues. CDR3 sequence reads: CAGSLPSRSYEQYF. Combining the CDR3 with reference TRBV7-9 and TRBJ2-7 gives the whole variable domain DTGVSQNPRHKITKRGQNVTFRCDPISEHNRLYWYRQTLGQGPEFLTYFQNEAQLEKSRLLSDRFSAERPKGSFSTLEIQRTEQGDSAMYLCAGSLPSRSYEQYFGPGTRLTVT.

This chain joins TRBV13 and TRBJ2-7; TCRdb designates TRBD1, a call that cannot be tested without DNA. The V gene's germline CDR1 is PRHDT and CDR2 FYEKMQ (reference sequence). This CDR3 has 13 residues. This CDR3 is CASASHPGDEQYF. Together with reference TRBV13 and TRBJ2-7, the CDR3 gives the full variable domain: AAGVIQSPRHLIKEKRETATLKCYPIPRHDTVYWYQQGPGQDPQFLISFYEKMQSDKGSIPDRFSAQQFSDYHSELNMSSLELGDSALYFCASASHPGDEQYFGPGTRLTVT.

The chain employs TRBV5-1 and TRBJ2-7; with no DNA, the TCRdb D assignment of TRBD1 cannot be verified. Per germline, CDR1 SGHRS and CDR2 YFSETQ. CDR3 length: 15 amino acids. CDR3 residues: CASSLMRDRAYEQYF.

The chain is built from TRBV14 and TRBJ2-7; with no DNA, the TCRdb D assignment of TRBD1 cannot be verified. Germline-derived CDR1 and CDR2 are SGHDN and FVKESK. The CDR3 loop spans 15 amino acids. CDR3 protein: CASSRTGTGQSEQYF.

The chain combines TRBV29-1 with TRBJ2-7. This CDR3 is 14 amino acids long. Germline V lookup: CDR1 SQVTM, CDR2 ANQGSEA. This CDR3 is CSVEVGETSYEQYF.

V usage is TRBV4-2 and J usage is TRBJ1-3; the D call of TRBD1 rests on TCRdb alone, since no DNA is present to check it. Looked up from germline, CDR1 is LGHNA and CDR2 is YNFKEQ. The CDR3 covers 17 residues. The CDR3 loop reads CASSQDDAPGSGNTIYF.

The rearrangement uses TRBV6-5 and TRBJ1-2. The CDR3 has 14 amino acids. Germline V gene data show CDR1 as MNHEY and CDR2 as SVGAGI. CDR3 protein: CASRPIGEIYGYTF.

The chain couples TRBV15 to TRBJ1-4; the TCRdb D gene call, TRBD1, has no DNA to confirm it. From germline, CDR1 is LNHNV and CDR2 YYDKDF (reference sequence). The CDR3 spans 15 residues. CDR3 amino acids: CATSPRTGFGEKLFF.